The clone carrying this T cell receptor (beta chain) was picked up a small number of times. Antigen specificity is unknown. TCRdb reprocessed the RT-PCR reads with MiXCR, giving one entry per CDR3 protein. The top ten clones hold approximately 10% of a sample with about 780,000 distinct CDR3 sequences, about a fifth of them seen once. The data originate from a study of response to subunit inactivated influenza vaccine. Whole-study findings and limits: With each seasonal influenza vaccination, the authors suggested, few new T cells are recruited.

CDR3 length: 15 amino acids. Germline CDR1 reads DFQATT; CDR2 reads SNEGSKA (reference sequence). J lost 6 bases, V lost 0 bases, and 6 bases had no gene match. J is TRBJ2-1 and V is TRBV20-1; TRBD1 matches at 9 bases. The material was PBMCs from blood, obtained roughly 5 days after vaccination. The receptor was isolated from a man aged 45 to 65 who received an inactivated influenza vaccine. Written as DNA, the CDR3 is TGCAGTGCTAGAGATCTCGGGACAGGGATCAATGAGCAGTTCTTC. Its protein product is CSARDLGTGINEQFF.